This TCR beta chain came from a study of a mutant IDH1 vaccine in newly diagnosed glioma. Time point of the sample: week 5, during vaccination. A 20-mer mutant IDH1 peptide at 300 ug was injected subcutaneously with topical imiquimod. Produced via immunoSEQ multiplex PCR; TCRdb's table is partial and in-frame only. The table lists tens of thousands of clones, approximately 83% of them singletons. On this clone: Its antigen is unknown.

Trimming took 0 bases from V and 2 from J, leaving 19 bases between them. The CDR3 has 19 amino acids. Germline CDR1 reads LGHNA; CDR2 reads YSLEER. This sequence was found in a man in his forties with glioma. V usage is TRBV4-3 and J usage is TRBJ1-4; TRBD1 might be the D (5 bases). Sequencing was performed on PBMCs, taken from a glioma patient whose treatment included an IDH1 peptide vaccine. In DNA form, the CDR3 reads TGCGCCAGCAGCCAAGATTCTTTGCGCAGGGAGCGGACTAATGAAAAACTGTTTTTT. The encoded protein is CASSQDSLRRERTNEKLFF.